This TCR beta chain is drawn from a study of shared clonotypes between healthy human individuals. Study conclusions and caveats: In the sorted subsets, rarefaction showed sequencing was incomplete despite large depth.

Division of CD4+ cells produced a CD45RA+ naive subset and a CD45RA-negative memory subset. Details on this clone: Its cognate antigen is unknown.

This CDR3 contains 16 residues. The J segment lost 2 bases and the V segment lost 1 base, leaving 8 bases of the junction unmatched. Germline V gene lookup returns CDR1 SGHVS and CDR2 FNYEAQ. Assay: immunoSEQ multiplex PCR; the TCRdb copy retains only in-frame clones and omits some. This table holds 2 million to 2.5 million clones, 85% to 95% found once. The sequence came from a man between 18 and 29 years old in good health. Some clones in this sample may be carry-over from other donors' samples. The material sequenced was naive CD4+ T cells from PBMCs. Indicated subset: CD45RA+ positively selected. V usage is TRBV7-6 and J usage is TRBJ2-7; 7 nucleotides agree with TRBD1. DNA of the CDR3: TGTGCCAGCAGCTTAGGGAGGCAGGGGGTTGCCTACGAGCAGTACTTC. Its translation: CASSLGRQGVAYEQYF.